A single sample gave rise to the 25 T cell receptor beta chains below, sequenced in a study of graft-versus-host responses after intestinal transplantation. No antigen has been assigned to these receptors. Profiling relied on immunoSEQ multiplex PCR, and the TCRdb table lists in-frame clones only, not all of them. This sample has about 120,000 clones; roughly 95% occur once, and the top ten carry under 3.5%. Sequences were derived from unstimulated CD8+ T cells sorted from spleen or lymph node cells, sampled before intestinal transplant. All receptors derive from a human donor who received an intestinal transplant.

The chain is built from TRBV19 and TRBJ1-3; weak D call: TRBD1 (5 bases). Between the trimmed V and J ends, which lost 5 bases and 0 bases, there was a span of 14 bases. The CDR3 totals 16 residues. The germline gives CDR1 LNHDA, CDR2 SQIVND (reference sequence). The CDR3 coding sequence is TGTGCCAGTAGTCCCCCACAGGTCTTCTCTGGAAACACCATATATTTT. Translating it yields CASSPPQVFSGNTIYF.

This chain joins TRBV10-1 and TRBJ1-1; tentatively, D is TRBD1 (5 bases). V was trimmed by 4 bases and J by 6 bases, leaving 18 bases between them. The CDR3 is 15 residues long. CDR1 is WNHNN and CDR2 is SYGVQD in the germline V gene (reference sequence). The CDR3 spells CASSGTQGHRAEAFF. The CDR3 nucleotides read TGCGCCAGCAGTGGTACTCAGGGCCACCGCGCTGAAGCTTTCTTT.

This clone appeared a single time. V and J are TRBV6-5 and TRBJ2-5, with D tentatively TRBD1 (7 bases). V lost 0 bases to trimming and J lost 1 base, with 12 bases between them. The CDR3 has 16 amino acids. Germline CDR1 and CDR2: MNHEY and SVGAGI. As DNA, the CDR3 is TGTGCCAGCAGTTACTCAACAGGGGAGGTCCAAGAGACCCAGTACTTC. Its translation is CASSYSTGEVQETQYF.

The chain uses TRBV11-2 and TRBJ2-3, with 9 bases aligning to TRBD2. This CDR3 spans 14 amino acids. CDR1 SGHAT and CDR2 FQNNGV come from the germline V gene. V was clipped by 6 bases and J by 3 bases; unmatched bases: 4. CDR3 loop: CASSSSGSTDTQYF. The DNA of the CDR3 is TGTGCCAGCAGTAGTAGCGGGAGTACAGATACGCAGTATTTT.

Here the CDR3 reads CASSVEGQSYNEQFF. CDR3 sequence (DNA): TGTGCCAGCAGCGTAGAGGGACAGAGCTACAATGAGCAGTTCTTC. The chain uses TRBV9 and TRBJ2-1; 7 positions match TRBD1. Per the germline V gene, CDR1 is SGDLS and CDR2 is YYNGEE. The CDR3 covers 15 residues. The V segment lost 0 bases and the J segment 3 bases; nucleotides outside the gene matches: 3.

This chain joins TRBV5-5 and TRBJ2-7; perhaps TRBD1 as D (6 bases). The CDR3 length is 14 residues. The V and J ends lost 6 bases and 5 bases respectively, with 18 bases between them. Germline CDR1 SGHKS, CDR2 YYEKEE (reference sequence). The CDR3 sequence: CASMVEGGPHEQYF. The CDR3 DNA follows: TGTGCCAGCATGGTAGAAGGGGGACCCCACGAGCAGTACTTC. The variable domain in full, completed from reference TRBV5-5 and TRBJ2-7, reads DAGVTQSPTHLIKTRGQQVTLRCSPISGHKSVSWYQQVLGQGPQFIFQYYEKEERGRGNFPDRFSARQFPNYSSELNVNALLLGDSALYLCASMVEGGPHEQYFGPGTRLTVT.

This clone was observed once. The chain combines TRBV18 with TRBJ2-5; 12 bases line up with TRBD2. The J call is in doubt because the DNA end fits TRBJ2-7 better. The CDR3 is 17 amino acids. CDR1 and CDR2 (germline): KGHSH, LQKENI. CDR3 residues: CASSPNSSGRGIYEQYF. CDR3 DNA sequence: TGTGCCAGCTCACCGAACTCTAGCGGGAGGGGAATCTACGAGCAGTACTTC.

The chain recombines TRBV15 with TRBJ2-1; TRBD1 aligns across 11 bases. This CDR3 spans 15 amino acids. The junction had 3 bases not matched to a gene; V was cut back by 1 base and J by 7 bases. Germline assignment: CDR1 LNHNV and CDR2 YYDKDF (reference sequence). CDR3 coding DNA: TGTGCCACCAGCAGAGCCGGGACAGGGGGGAATGAGCAGTTCTTC. Translated: CATSRAGTGGNEQFF.

This chain uses TRBV6-1 with TRBJ1-5, with D uncertain. Germline-derived CDR1 and CDR2 are MNHNS and SASEGT. V was cut by 8 bases and J by 1 base, with 12 bases left in between. This CDR3 is 14 amino acids long. The CDR3 here is CASLDDSSNQPQHF. CDR3 nucleotide sequence: TGTGCCAGCCTAGACGACTCAAGCAATCAGCCCCAGCATTTT.

The V gene is TRBV7-9, the J gene TRBJ2-5, with TRBD1 identical over 9 bases. Judging by the DNA end, TRBJ2-7 fits better; the J call may be wrong. Germline loops: CDR1 SEHNR, CDR2 FQNEAQ (reference sequence). The CDR3 extends over 15 amino acids. CDR3 sequence: CASSFVGTGSYEQYF. As DNA, the CDR3 is TGTGCCAGCAGTTTCGTCGGGACAGGGTCCTACGAGCAGTACTTC.

The CDR3 protein is CASNLKGTVYEQYF. The CDR3 DNA sequence: TGTGCCAGCAACCTTAAGGGGACGGTTTACGAGCAGTACTTC. The chain recombines TRBV11-2 with TRBJ2-7; tentatively, D is TRBD1 or TRBD2 (5 bases each). The CDR3 consists of 14 residues. V lost 7 bases and J lost 4, with 17 bases in between. Germline assignment: CDR1 SGHAT and CDR2 FQNNGV.

The chain's CDR3 is CASSPTQDTSNYGYTF. The CDR3, as DNA: TGCGCCAGCAGCCCCACCCAGGACACCTCTAACTATGGCTACACCTTC. V gene TRBV4-1 combines with J gene TRBJ1-2; D might be TRBD1 (5 bases). With 4 bases removed from V and 0 bases from J, the gap between germline ends came to 15 bases. In germline, CDR1 is MGHRA, CDR2 YSYEKL. This CDR3 comprises 16 residues.

The chain joins TRBV19 to TRBJ2-1; no reliable D call. CDR3 size: 19 residues. Between the trimmed V and J ends, which lost 3 bases and 9 bases, there was a span of 30 bases. The germline V gene encodes CDR1 LNHDA and CDR2 SQIVND (reference sequence). The DNA of the CDR3 is TGTGCCAGTAGTATGAGGATATTGGGCTACCGACCTTTTGGTGGTGAGCAGTTCTTC. Encoded protein: CASSMRILGYRPFGGEQFF.

The chain links TRBV18 to TRBJ2-2; 9 nucleotides align to TRBD1. Germline CDR1 KGHSH, CDR2 LQKENI. This CDR3 spans 15 amino acids. V dropped 6 bases and J dropped 4; count of bases not matched to a gene: 6. The CDR3 region is CASSRTGDGTGELFF. The CDR3 nucleotides are TGTGCCAGCTCCAGGACAGGGGATGGCACCGGGGAGCTGTTTTTT.

This rearrangement joins TRBV27 to TRBJ2-7; 8 bases align to TRBD1. Germline loops: CDR1 MNHEY, CDR2 SMNVEV (reference sequence). Trimming took 6 bases from V and 3 from J; bases not matched to a gene: 13. The CDR3 loop spans 16 amino acids. CDR3 residues: CASSSWTGQLIYEQYF. The CDR3 DNA follows: TGTGCCAGCAGCTCCTGGACAGGGCAGTTAATCTACGAGCAGTACTTC.

The chain combines TRBV6-6 with TRBJ2-1; 10 bases fit TRBD1. The germline V gene encodes CDR1 MNHNY and CDR2 SVGAGI (reference sequence). The CDR3 has 14 residues. J was trimmed by 5 bases and V by 7 bases; bases with no gene match: 5. The CDR3 reads CASILGTGDNEQFF. The CDR3, as DNA: TGTGCCAGCATCCTCGGGACAGGGGACAATGAGCAGTTCTTC.

About this clone itself: Other nucleotide sequences from this sample produce the same CDR3. This chain uses TRBV5-3 with TRBJ2-2; D might be TRBD2 (5 bases). TRBV5-3 is treated as an ORF (open reading frame) with a function not yet certain. This CDR3 comprises 16 residues. Between the trimmed V and J ends, which lost 3 bases and 2 bases, there was a span of 14 bases. The CDR3 region is CARSYGWEFNTGELFF. For the CDR3, the DNA is TGTGCCAGAAGCTATGGGTGGGAGTTTAACACCGGGGAGCTGTTTTTT.

The chain links TRBV13 to TRBJ2-1; D is unresolved. Looked up from germline, CDR1 is PRHDT and CDR2 is FYEKMQ (reference sequence). This CDR3 is 13 amino acids long. V gave up 2 bases and J gave up 8 bases, with 10 bases separating them. The CDR3 reads CASSLRSGDEQFF. The CDR3 nucleotides read TGTGCCAGCAGCTTAAGAAGTGGGGATGAGCAGTTCTTC. The full variable domain, rest sourced from reference TRBV13 and TRBJ2-1, is AAGVIQSPRHLIKEKRETATLKCYPIPRHDTVYWYQQGPGQDPQFLISFYEKMQSDKGSIPDRFSAQQFSDYHSELNMSSLELGDSALYFCASSLRSGDEQFFGPGTRLTVL.

V gene TRBV6-1 combines with J gene TRBJ2-1; tentatively, D is TRBD1 or TRBD2 (6 bases each). Trimming stripped 3 bases from V and 3 bases from J, with 12 bases between. This CDR3 spans 15 amino acids. CDR1 and CDR2 from the germline V gene are MNHNS and SASEGT. CDR3 DNA: TGTGCCAGCAGTGATGGCGGGACATACTACAATGAGCAGTTCTTC. Translating it yields CASSDGGTYYNEQFF.

The rearrangement joins TRBV10-3 to TRBJ2-1; TRBD2 agrees at 13 bases. Losses at the gene ends were 8 bases for V and 2 bases for J; bases not matched to a gene: 0. The CDR3 spans 14 residues. CDR1 ENHRY and CDR2 SYGVKD come from the germline V gene. The CDR3, as DNA: TGTGCCATCGGGACTAGCGGGACCTACAATGAGCAGTTCTTC. Translated: CAIGTSGTYNEQFF.

The CDR3 sequence is CASSSSREKYYEQYF. For the CDR3, the DNA is TGTGCCAGCAGCTCCAGCCGGGAGAAATACTACGAGCAGTACTTC. The chain carries TRBV13 and TRBJ2-7, with a possible D match to TRBD2 (6 bases). With 4 bases removed from V and 3 bases from J, the gap between germline ends came to 16 bases. CDR1 is PRHDT and CDR2 is FYEKMQ in the germline V gene (reference sequence). The CDR3 is made up of 15 amino acids.

This chain uses TRBV4-2 with TRBJ2-7, with 7 nucleotides matching TRBD1. The ends lost 2 bases at V and 2 bases at J; junction bases unmatched: 3. This CDR3 spans 14 amino acids. The germline V gene encodes CDR1 LGHNA and CDR2 YNFKEQ. The CDR3 spells CASSQFQGAYEQYF. The CDR3 nucleotides read TGTGCCAGCAGCCAATTTCAGGGGGCCTACGAGCAGTACTTC.

The chain employs TRBV28 and TRBJ2-1; D is tentatively TRBD1 or TRBD2 (5 bases each). CDR3 length: 15 amino acids. The germline V gene has CDR1 MDHEN and CDR2 SYDVKM. Trimming removed 8 bases from V and 6 bases from J, with 20 bases in between. DNA of the CDR3: TGTGCCAGCTGGGGGTCTCAATATCAGTTCAATGAGCAGTTCTTC. Translating it yields CASWGSQYQFNEQFF.

This clone was seen only once. The V call is TRBV4-1, the J call TRBJ2-7, with TRBD2 matching 15 bases. V was clipped by 5 bases and J by 5 bases; unmatched bases: 4. Germline CDR1 reads MGHRA; CDR2 reads YSYEKL. The CDR3 sequence is 15 residues long. DNA of the CDR3: TGCGCCAGCAGCTGGACTAGCGGGAGGGACCACGAGCAGTACTTC. Encoded protein: CASSWTSGRDHEQYF.

The V gene is TRBV27, the J gene TRBJ2-7; 7 bases line up with TRBD2. V was pared by 7 bases and J by 2 bases, with 11 bases of the junction left unmatched. CDR3 length: 15 amino acids. CDR1 is MNHEY, CDR2 SMNVEV, per germline (reference sequence). The CDR3 is CASTHFERGTYEQYF. CDR3 sequence (DNA): TGTGCCAGCACCCATTTTGAGCGGGGAACCTACGAGCAGTACTTC.